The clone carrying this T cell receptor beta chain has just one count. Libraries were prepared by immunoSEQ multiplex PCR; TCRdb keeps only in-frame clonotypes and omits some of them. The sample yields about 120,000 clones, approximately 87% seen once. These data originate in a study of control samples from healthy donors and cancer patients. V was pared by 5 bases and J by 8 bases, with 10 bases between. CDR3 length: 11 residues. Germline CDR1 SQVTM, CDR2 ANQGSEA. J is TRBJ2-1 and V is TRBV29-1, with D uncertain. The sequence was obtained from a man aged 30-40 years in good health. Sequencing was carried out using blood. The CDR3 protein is CSVSYKDEQFF. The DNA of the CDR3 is TGCAGCGTTTCCTATAAGGATGAGCAGTTCTTC.